These T cell receptor beta chains were read from a single sample in a study of long-term antiretroviral therapy in people with HIV. Produced via immunoSEQ multiplex PCR; TCRdb's table is partial and in-frame only. Here the sample spans 7,100 or so clones, roughly 80% being singletons. The specimen comprised unsorted PBMCs, sampled 1.1 years after starting antiretroviral therapy. The receptors derive from a man aged 40-49 years with HIV. Each CDR3 is given with its conserved first and last residue. The order of the fields is CDR3 length, D gene, V gene, clone size, J gene, CDR3 protein, CDR3 DNA. A D gene is named only where the DNA matches it firmly. Clone size appears in some rows only: once, few, many, or a class for an expanded clone.

15	TRBD1	TRBV18	-	TRBJ1-6	CASSPLTGENSPLHF	TGTGCCAGCTCACCCTTGACAGGGGAGAATTCACCCCTCCACTTT
14	-	TRBV5-4	-	TRBJ1-1	CASNYDKMNTEAFF	TGTGCCAGCAACTACGACAAAATGAACACTGAAGCTTTCTTT
16	TRBD1	TRBV18	-	TRBJ2-4	CASSPRTGSAQNIQYF	TGTGCCAGCTCACCACGGACAGGGTCTGCCCAAAACATTCAGTACTTC
14	TRBD1	TRBV5-1	few	TRBJ1-1	CASSLGQGGTEAFF	TGCGCCAGCAGCTTGGGACAGGGAGGCACTGAAGCTTTCTTT
12	-	TRBV9	-	TRBJ1-5	CASGKNDQPQHF	TGTGCCAGCGGAAAAAACGACCAGCCCCAGCATTTT
14	-	TRBV29-1	-	TRBJ1-2	CSVEWGRANYGYTF	TGCAGCGTTGAATGGGGGAGGGCTAACTATGGCTACACCTTC
14	-	TRBV21-1	-	TRBJ1-3	CASSKGHSGNTIYF	TGTGCCAGCAGCAAAGGACACTCTGGAAACACCATATATTTT
15	-	TRBV5-8	-	TRBJ1-2	CASVAWEVAGYGYTF	TGTGCCAGCGTCGCGTGGGAGGTGGCGGGGTATGGCTACACCTTC
14	TRBD1	TRBV5-1	-	TRBJ1-2	CASTPGQAEGGYTF	TGCGCCAGCACCCCGGGACAGGCCGAGGGAGGCTACACCTTC
15	TRBD1	TRBV10-3	once	TRBJ1-6	CATGDRDRGNSPLHF	TGTGCCACCGGAGACCGGGACAGGGGTAATTCACCCCTCCACTTT
13	-	TRBV5-6	-	TRBJ2-1	CASSLAASLLGFF	TGTGCCAGCAGCTTGGCGGCTAGCCTCTTGGGGTTCTTC
12	-	TRBV10-1	once	TRBJ2-1	CASSESADEQFF	TGCGCCAGCAGTGAGTCAGCCGATGAGCAGTTCTTC
17	TRBD2	TRBV5-4	-	TRBJ2-5	CASSPGLAAGIRETQYF	TGTGCCAGCAGCCCGGGACTAGCGGCTGGGATTCGAGAGACCCAGTACTTC
14	-	TRBV5-6	-	TRBJ1-1	CASSFTGPNTEAFF	TGTGCCAGCAGCTTTACCGGGCCGAACACTGAAGCTTTCTTT
14	TRBD1	TRBV5-1	-	TRBJ1-5	CASSRDSLNQPQHF	TGCGCCAGCAGTAGGGACAGTCTCAATCAGCCCCAGCATTTT
14	TRBD1	TRBV4-1	-	TRBJ2-1	CASSQNRGLGEQFF	TGCGCCAGCAGCCAAAACAGGGGATTGGGTGAGCAGTTCTTC
13	TRBD1	TRBV7-2	-	TRBJ1-6	CASSSTPGGTLHF	TGTGCCAGCAGTTCTACCCCAGGGGGCACCCTCCACTTT
14	-	TRBV7-2	-	TRBJ1-6	CASSSRTANSPLHF	TGTGCCAGCAGCTCCCGGACAGCTAATTCACCCCTCCACTTT
14	-	TRBV6-6	-	TRBJ1-5	CASSLGVSNQPQHF	TGTGCCAGCTCCCTAGGAGTATCCAATCAGCCCCAGCATTTT
13	-	TRBV7-9	-	TRBJ1-3	CASSLTDGTTIYF	TGTGCCAGCAGCTTAACCGATGGTACCACCATATATTTT
12	-	TRBV10-3	medium-sized	TRBJ2-1	CAISEYGGEQFF	TGTGCCATCAGTGAGTATGGAGGGGAGCAGTTCTTC
13	TRBD1	TRBV7-9	once	TRBJ2-1	CASSSRQGNEQFF	TGTGCCAGCAGCTCTCGACAGGGGAATGAGCAGTTCTTC
15	-	TRBV19	few	TRBJ1-5	CASSSGGLGGQPQHF	TGTGCCAGTAGTAGCGGAGGGTTGGGGGGGCAGCCCCAGCATTTT
15	-	TRBV19	-	TRBJ2-6	CASSISSSGANVLTF	TGTGCCAGTAGTATCAGTAGCTCTGGGGCCAACGTCCTGACTTTC
12	-	TRBV5-5	-	TRBJ1-1	CASSLGDTEAFF	TGTGCCAGCAGCTTGGGGGACACTGAAGCTTTCTTT
16	-	TRBV19	-	TRBJ2-7	CASSLRGGGMVYEQYF	TGTGCCAGTAGCCTAAGAGGCGGTGGCATGGTCTACGAGCAGTACTTC
17	TRBD2	TRBV7-3	-	TRBJ2-1	CASSPGTSGGAHNEQFF	TGTGCCAGCAGCCCGGGGACTAGCGGGGGGGCCCACAATGAGCAGTTCTTC
12	-	TRBV5-6	-	TRBJ2-1	CASSIVANEQFF	TGTGCCAGCAGCATCGTAGCGAATGAGCAGTTCTTC
13	-	TRBV5-4	-	TRBJ1-1	CASSFTSNTEAFF	TGTGCCAGCAGCTTTACATCTAACACTGAAGCTTTCTTT
12	-	TRBV5-6	-	TRBJ2-7	CASSLGGAEQYF	TGTGCCAGCAGCTTGGGGGGAGCCGAGCAGTACTTC
14	-	TRBV30	-	TRBJ1-1	CAWSEVNLNTEAFF	TGTGCCTGGAGTGAGGTCAACTTGAACACTGAAGCTTTCTTT
12	-	TRBV6-5	-	TRBJ2-5	CASGPGLETQYF	TGTGCCAGCGGTCCAGGGCTAGAGACCCAGTACTTC
12	-	TRBV7-9	-	TRBJ1-1	CAEGQLNTEAFF	TGTGCCGAAGGGCAGTTGAACACTGAAGCTTTCTTT
16	TRBD1	TRBV18	-	TRBJ2-2	CASSGRQGANTGELFF	TGTGCCAGCTCAGGAAGACAGGGGGCGAACACCGGGGAGCTGTTTTTT
13	-	TRBV2	-	TRBJ1-2	CASSEAQMLPYTF	TGTGCCAGCAGTGAAGCTCAGATGTTACCCTACACCTTC
15	-	TRBV19	few	TRBJ1-6	CASTLDGGRGSPLHF	TGTGCCAGTACCTTGGATGGGGGCCGGGGTTCACCCCTCCACTTT
15	TRBD2	TRBV6-5	-	TRBJ2-1	CASTWARGSYNEQFF	TGTGCCAGCACCTGGGCGCGGGGGTCCTACAATGAGCAGTTCTTC
13	-	TRBV5-6	few	TRBJ2-1	CASSLMVYNEQFF	TGTGCCAGCAGCTTGATGGTGTACAATGAGCAGTTCTTC
17	-	TRBV7-2	-	TRBJ2-1	CASSLREAAGPRNEQFF	TGTGCCAGCAGCTTAAGGGAGGCGGCAGGGCCTCGGAATGAGCAGTTCTTC
15	TRBD1	TRBV6-1	-	TRBJ1-4	CASSGPGQGRGKLFF	TGTGCCAGCAGTGGACCCGGACAGGGTCGCGGGAAACTGTTTTTT
14	-	TRBV5-4	once	TRBJ1-1	CASSLKGLNTEAFF	TGTGCCAGCAGCTTGAAGGGATTGAACACTGAAGCTTTCTTT
13	-	TRBV23-1	-	TRBJ1-1	CASSQSLSKKAFF	TGCGCCAGCAGTCAATCCCTGAGTAAGAAAGCTTTCTTT
14	-	TRBV7-2	-	TRBJ1-2	CASSLARERVGYTF	TGTGCCAGCAGCTTAGCGCGGGAGAGGGTTGGCTACACCTTC
15	TRBD2	TRBV11-3	-	TRBJ2-1	CASSFFGGGRDEQFF	TGTGCCAGCAGCTTCTTTGGGGGGGGGAGAGATGAGCAGTTCTTC
14	TRBD1	TRBV6-5	-	TRBJ1-1	CASSVYRGETEAFF	TGTGCCAGCAGTGTCTACAGGGGGGAAACTGAAGCTTTCTTT
12	-	TRBV12-5	-	TRBJ1-1	CASGLRASEAFF	TGTGCTAGTGGTTTGAGGGCATCAGAAGCTTTCTTT
14	-	TRBV10-3	-	TRBJ1-2	CAISETGLGYGYTF	TGTGCCATCAGTGAGACAGGGTTGGGCTATGGCTACACCTTC
16	-	TRBV21-1	-	TRBJ2-6	CASSNDMFSGANVLTF	TGTGCCAGCAGCAATGACATGTTCTCTGGGGCCAACGTCCTGACTTTC
15	-	TRBV12-5	-	TRBJ2-6	CASGSGFSGANVLTF	TGTGCTAGTGGTTCGGGGTTCTCTGGGGCCAACGTCCTGACTTTC
13	-	TRBV29-1	few	TRBJ1-2	CSFTGLVGYGYTF	TGCAGCTTCACAGGGCTCGTGGGCTATGGCTACACCTTC
18	TRBD2	TRBV10-2	few	TRBJ2-3	CASSVLYLRGGPTDTQYF	TGCGCCAGCAGTGTACTGTACTTGCGGGGGGGCCCCACAGATACGCAGTATTTT
12	-	TRBV13	few	TRBJ1-2	CASSYTQSGYTF	TGTGCCAGCAGCTATACCCAGAGTGGCTACACCTTC
15	-	TRBV29-1	-	TRBJ2-1	CSVGLPLSSYNEQFF	TGCAGCGTTGGGCTTCCATTATCCTCCTACAATGAGCAGTTCTTC
15	-	TRBV5-4	-	TRBJ2-5	CASSLVIGGLETQYF	TGTGCCAGCAGCTTGGTAATAGGGGGGTTGGAGACCCAGTACTTC
12	-	TRBV28	few	TRBJ2-7	CASSLLNGEQYF	TGTGCCAGCAGTTTATTAAACGGGGAGCAGTACTTC
14	TRBD1	TRBV2	-	TRBJ2-7	CASSDLRGRNEQYF	TGTGCCAGCAGTGATCTCAGGGGGCGGAATGAGCAGTACTTC
13	-	TRBV5-4	once	TRBJ1-1	CASSSTGFDEAFF	TGTGCCAGCAGCTCCACAGGGTTCGATGAAGCTTTCTTT
13	-	TRBV19	-	TRBJ2-1	CASKGRAYNEQFF	TGTGCCAGTAAAGGCCGCGCCTACAATGAGCAGTTCTTC